These 26 T cell receptor beta chains came from one sample sequenced in a study of T-cell memory formation after mild COVID-19. TCRdb re-called the 5' RACE reads through MiXCR, storing one row per CDR3 protein. The data show some 200,000 distinct CDR3 sequences, more than 8% seen once. The sequencing sample was made of PBMCs or a T cell subset sorted from them (not recorded which). The receptors derive from a man aged 18 to 30 who had mild COVID-19 (a few samples of this study predate the infection). Cell type and time point are not known.

The chain joins TRBV12-3 or TRBV12-4 to TRBJ2-5; tentative D call: TRBD2 (5 bases). This CDR3 comprises 15 residues. The ends were cut back, 2 bases at V and 1 base at J, with 11 bases in the middle. Here the CDR3 DNA reads TGTGCCAGCAGTTTATCGGACGGAGGCCAAGAGACCCAGTACTTC. Residues: CASSLSDGGQETQYF.

The chain links TRBV18 to TRBJ2-7; D assignment may be TRBD1 or TRBD2 (6 bases each). The germline V gene encodes CDR1 KGHSH and CDR2 LQKENI. The CDR3 has 12 amino acids. With 5 bases removed from V and 6 bases from J, the gap between germline ends came to 11 bases. The CDR3 coding sequence is TGTGCCAGCTCAGAAGGAGGGGGCGAGCAGTACGTC. It codes for CASSEGGGEQYV.

This clonotype came up a few times. The chain joins TRBV11-2 to TRBJ1-2; D gene unclear. The CDR3 has 15 amino acids. Germline assignment: CDR1 SGHAT and CDR2 FQNNGV. V shed 5 bases and J shed 0 bases, with 13 bases lying between them. The CDR3 spells CASSPRAGTNYGYTF. The CDR3 coding sequence is TGTGCCAGCAGCCCTAGGGCGGGAACTAACTATGGCTACACCTTC.

The chain uses TRBV5-1 and TRBJ2-7; 7 nucleotides line up with TRBD2. Germline-derived CDR1 and CDR2 are SGHRS and YFSETQ. The CDR3 has 15 residues. V lost 3 bases to trimming and J lost 4 bases; unmatched junction nucleotides: 10. The CDR3 loop reads CASSSGLEGMYEQYF. The CDR3, as DNA: TGCGCCAGCAGCTCCGGACTAGAGGGAATGTACGAGCAGTACTTC.

The V call is TRBV7-2, the J call TRBJ2-3; 8 bases are shared with TRBD1. With 5 bases clipped from V and 2 bases from J, the junction kept 6 bases outside the gene matches. Germline CDR1 is SGHTA and CDR2 is FQGNSA. This CDR3 spans 15 amino acids. Written as DNA, the CDR3 is TGTGCCAGCAGCCAACAGGGGGTCCCCACAGATACGCAGTATTTT. It is translated as CASSQQGVPTDTQYF.

This chain uses TRBV5-1 with TRBJ2-1; tentatively, D is TRBD1 or TRBD2 (7 bases each). The V gene's germline CDR1 is SGHRS and CDR2 YFSETQ. The CDR3 sequence is 16 residues long. Trimming took 2 bases from V and 10 from J, leaving 22 bases between them. This CDR3 is CASSFLGEGAVNEQFF. The DNA of the CDR3 is TGCGCCAGCAGCTTCCTAGGGGAGGGGGCCGTCAACGAGCAGTTCTTC.

This clonotype was observed a handful of times. This rearrangement joins TRBV3-2 to TRBJ1-1. TRBV3-2 counts as a pseudogene. The CDR3 has 21 residues. CDR3 residues: CASSLPKGGVRAKLGNTEAFF. The CDR3 coding sequence is TGTGCCAGCAGCCTCCCAAAGGGCGGCGTAAGGGCCAAGTTGGGGAACACTGAAGCTTTCTTT.

This clonotype was found a few times. This rearrangement joins TRBV20-1 to TRBJ2-2; 8 nucleotides agree with TRBD2. Germline CDR1 DFQATT, CDR2 SNEGSKA (reference sequence). CDR3 length: 16 amino acids. J lost 4 bases, V lost 2 bases, and 9 bases had no gene match. The CDR3 sequence is CSARSKSRGATGELFF. The DNA of the CDR3 is TGCAGTGCTAGATCGAAGTCGCGGGGGGCCACCGGGGAGCTGTTTTTT.

This clonotype was picked up a small number of times. CDR3 in amino acids: CASSFSETYNEQFF. The CDR3 bases are TGCGCCAGCAGCTTCAGCGAAACCTACAATGAGCAGTTCTTC. The rearrangement joins TRBV5-1 to TRBJ2-1; D call uncertain. Germline V gives CDR1 SGHRS, CDR2 YFSETQ. Trimming cost V 2 bases and J 2 bases, with 8 bases left between them. The CDR3 is 14 amino acids.

The table lists this clonotype with a few counts. This sequence joins TRBV5-8 and TRBJ1-1; weak D call: TRBD1 (5 bases). The CDR3 has 15 amino acids. The V end lost 2 bases, the J end lost 8 bases, and 19 bases lay between the germline ends. CDR1 and CDR2 (germline): SGHTS, YDEGEE. The CDR3 DNA reads as TGTGCCAGCAGCTTTGGTCAGGGAGCTTACGAAGAAGCTTTCTTT. It translates to CASSFGQGAYEEAFF. The full variable domain, in which reference TRBV5-8 and TRBJ1-1 provide the parts outside the CDR3, is EAGVTQSPTHLIKTRGQQATLRCSPISGHTSVYWYQQALGLGLQFLLWYDEGEERNRGNFPPRFSGRQFPNYSSELNVNALELEDSALYLCASSFGQGAYEEAFFGQGTRLTVV.

V gene TRBV20-1 combines with J gene TRBJ2-6; a weak D match, TRBD1 (6 bases). Germline loops: CDR1 DFQATT, CDR2 SNEGSKA (reference sequence). CDR3 length equals 15 residues. The V end lost 6 bases, the J end lost 0 bases, and 12 bases lay between the germline ends. Written as DNA, the CDR3 is TGCAGTGCCCGACAGGATAACTCTGGGGCCAACGTCCTGACTTTC. This sequence encodes CSARQDNSGANVLTF.

The chain links TRBV6-5 to TRBJ2-1; D gene unclear. Trimming pared 0 bases from V and 7 bases from J, leaving 16 bases between. The CDR3 runs 16 residues. CDR1 is MNHEY, CDR2 SVGAGI, per germline. This CDR3 reads CASSYSPSNQANEQFF. CDR3 in DNA: TGTGCCAGCAGTTACTCCCCGAGCAACCAAGCGAATGAGCAGTTCTTC.

V gene TRBV30 combines with J gene TRBJ2-2; D is uncertain. The CDR3 has 14 amino acids. Germline values: CDR1 GTSNPN, CDR2 SVGIG (reference sequence). The germline V and J ends were trimmed by 2 bases and 0 bases, with 7 bases remaining between them. In DNA, the CDR3 is TGTGCCTGGAGTTCTTTGTCGAACACCGGGGAGCTGTTTTTT. Residues: CAWSSLSNTGELFF. The full variable domain, with the rest looked up from reference TRBV30 and TRBJ2-2, is SQTIHQWPATLVQPVGSPLSLECTVEGTSNPNLYWYRQAAGRGLQLLFYSVGIGQISSEVPQNLSASRPQDRQFILSSKKLLLSDSGFYLCAWSSLSNTGELFFGEGSRLTVL.

The chain employs TRBV7-2 and TRBJ1-1; TRBD1 is a possible D gene (5 bases). This CDR3 spans 12 amino acids. CDR1 SGHTA and CDR2 FQGNSA come from the germline V gene. Trimming removed 3 bases at V and 10 bases at J, with 12 bases between. CDR3 residues: CASSFRDSRAFF. The CDR3 DNA follows: TGTGCCAGCAGCTTTCGTGACAGTAGAGCTTTCTTT.

This chain joins TRBV11-2 and TRBJ2-7, with a tentative D call TRBD2 (6 bases). Trimming shortened V by 10 bases and J by 3 bases, and 19 bases separated the two germline ends. The length of the CDR3 is 14 residues. From germline, CDR1 is SGHAT and CDR2 FQNNGV. The CDR3: CATAGTSFDYEQYV. CDR3 DNA: TGTGCCACTGCAGGGACTTCCTTCGACTACGAGCAGTACGTC.

This rearrangement joins TRBV7-9 to TRBJ1-2; D is possibly TRBD1 (6 bases). The germline gives CDR1 SEHNR, CDR2 FQNEAQ (reference sequence). The V end was cut by 5 bases, the J end by 6 bases, with 16 bases between. The CDR3 runs 14 residues. The CDR3 nucleotides read TGTGCCAGCAGCCCCATCCCAGGGGCTCATGGCTACACCTTC. Its translation is CASSPIPGAHGYTF.

The rearrangement uses TRBV7-2 and TRBJ2-5; 8 bases align to TRBD2. V lost 2 bases to trimming and J lost 1 base; unmatched junction nucleotides: 6. The germline V gene has CDR1 SGHTA and CDR2 FQGNSA. The CDR3 runs to 16 residues. CDR3 sequence: CASSLFSGESQETQYF. CDR3 nucleotide sequence: TGTGCCAGCAGCTTATTTAGCGGGGAGAGCCAAGAGACCCAGTACTTC.

This clonotype was counted between two and nine times. CDR3 region: CASSQDWAGTGGYIQYF. DNA of the CDR3: TGTGCCAGCAGCCAAGATTGGGCGGGGACAGGGGGATACATTCAGTACTTC. This sequence joins TRBV4-2 and TRBJ2-4; 11 bases are shared with TRBD1. The CDR3 contains 17 residues. The trim removed 0 bases at V and 8 bases at J, leaving 9 bases unmatched. In germline, CDR1 is LGHNA, CDR2 YNFKEQ.

The rearrangement links TRBV7-9 to TRBJ1-2, with D possibly being TRBD1 (6 bases). Trimming removed 5 bases from V and 3 bases from J, with 19 bases in between. The CDR3 runs to 16 residues. Germline CDR1 is SEHNR and CDR2 is FQNEAQ (reference sequence). CDR3 sequence reads: CASSPEGGSPYYGYTF. The CDR3 DNA follows: TGTGCCAGCAGCCCAGAAGGGGGTTCCCCCTACTATGGCTACACCTTC.

The chain employs TRBV6-2 or TRBV6-3 and TRBJ2-7; D not resolved. V was shortened by 8 bases and J by 1 base, with 6 bases between the two germline ends. In germline, CDR1 is MNHEY, CDR2 SVGEGT. This CDR3 is 11 amino acids long. CDR3 sequence: CASAQSYEQYF. As DNA, the CDR3 is TGTGCCAGCGCTCAGTCCTACGAGCAGTACTTC.

The chain links TRBV7-2 to TRBJ1-1; the D is unclear. V shed 1 base and J shed 0 bases, with 12 bases lying between them. Germline V gene lookup returns CDR1 SGHTA and CDR2 FQGNSA. CDR3 length: 16 residues. CDR3 protein: CASSLDGSPVNTEAFF. As DNA, the CDR3 is TGTGCCAGCAGCTTAGACGGCAGCCCGGTGAACACTGAAGCTTTCTTT.

The V and J genes are TRBV20-1 and TRBJ2-7, with 9 bases lining up with TRBD1. V was clipped by 1 base and J by 1 base; unmatched bases: 5. The length of the CDR3 is 15 residues. Germline V gene lookup returns CDR1 DFQATT and CDR2 SNEGSKA (reference sequence). CDR3 residues: CSARVVGTGSYEQYF. The CDR3 coding sequence is TGCAGTGCTAGAGTGGTAGGGACAGGGTCCTACGAGCAGTACTTC.

The chain uses TRBV15 and TRBJ2-6; weak D call: TRBD1 (6 bases). The CDR3 contains 17 residues. The V gene's germline CDR1 is LNHNV and CDR2 YYDKDF (reference sequence). V was clipped by 4 bases and J by 2 bases, with 15 bases between them. DNA for the CDR3: TGTGCCACCAGCACGCAATTAGGGGGAGCTGGGGCCAACGTCCTGACTTTC. Encoded protein: CATSTQLGGAGANVLTF.

This chain uses TRBV5-1 with TRBJ2-7; 9 nucleotides align to TRBD1. The CDR3 has 15 residues. Germline V lookup: CDR1 SGHRS, CDR2 YFSETQ. With V trimmed by 1 base and J by 6 bases, 8 bases remained unmatched. The CDR3 region is CASSLRGQGYAEQYF. The CDR3 DNA reads TGCGCCAGCAGCTTGCGAGGACAGGGGTATGCCGAGCAGTACTTC.

This clonotype was counted many times. J is TRBJ2-7 and V is TRBV12-3 or TRBV12-4, with 7 bases matching TRBD1. CDR3 length: 13 residues. The V and J ends lost 6 bases and 3 bases, in that order; junction bases with no gene match: 5. The CDR3 DNA follows: TGTGCCAGCAGCCCAGGGACAGACTACGAGCAGTACTTC. Protein product: CASSPGTDYEQYF.

This clonotype was detected many times. This rearrangement joins TRBV5-1 to TRBJ2-2; tentatively, D is TRBD1 (5 bases). From germline, CDR1 is SGHRS and CDR2 YFSETQ. CDR3 length: 17 amino acids. V gave up 6 bases and J gave up 0 bases, with 18 bases separating them. The CDR3 bases are TGCGCCAGCATAAAAGGGGAAGTCCGAACGAACACCGGGGAGCTGTTTTTT. Encoded protein: CASIKGEVRTNTGELFF.